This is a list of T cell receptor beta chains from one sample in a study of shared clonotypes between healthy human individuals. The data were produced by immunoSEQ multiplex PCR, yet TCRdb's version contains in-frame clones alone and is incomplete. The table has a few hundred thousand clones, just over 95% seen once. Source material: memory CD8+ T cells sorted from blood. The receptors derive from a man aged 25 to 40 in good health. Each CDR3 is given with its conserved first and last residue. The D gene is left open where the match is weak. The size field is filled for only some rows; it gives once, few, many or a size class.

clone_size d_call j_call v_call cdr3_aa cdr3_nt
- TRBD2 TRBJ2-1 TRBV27 CASSHTPSGHNEQFF TGTGCCAGCAGTCATACTCCTAGCGGGCACAATGAGCAGTTCTTC
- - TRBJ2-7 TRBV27 CASSLLTRIPYEQYF TGTGCCAGCAGCCTCCTTACCCGGATCCCCTACGAGCAGTACTTC
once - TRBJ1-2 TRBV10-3 CAIRTGQSHGYTF TGTGCCATCAGGACCGGACAGAGCCATGGCTACACCTTC
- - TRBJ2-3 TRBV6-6 CASEAGLLADTQYF TGTGCCAGCGAGGCGGGACTTCTCGCAGATACGCAGTATTTT
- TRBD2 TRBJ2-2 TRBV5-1 CASSRLASGTGELFF TGCGCCAGCAGCCGACTAGCGTCGGGGACCGGGGAGCTGTTTTTT
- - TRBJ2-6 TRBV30 CAWRITGANVLTF TGTGCCTGGAGGATAACTGGGGCCAACGTCCTGACTTTC
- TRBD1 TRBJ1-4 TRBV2 CASSQDRAGEKLFF TGTGCCAGCAGTCAGGACAGGGCGGGAGAAAAACTGTTTTTT
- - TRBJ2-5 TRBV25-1 CASRFPPGPQYF TGTGCCAGCAGATTCCCCCCGGGGCCCCAGTACTTC
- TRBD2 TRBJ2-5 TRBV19 CASSIMGLAGETQYF TGTGCCAGTAGTATAATGGGCCTAGCGGGAGAGACCCAGTACTTC
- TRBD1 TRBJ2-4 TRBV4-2 CASSQQRGLGAKNIQYF TGTGCCAGCAGCCAACAGAGGGGGCTGGGAGCCAAAAACATTCAGTACTTC
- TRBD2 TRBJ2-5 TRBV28 CASSFLAGGPMVQETQYF TGTGCCAGCAGTTTTTTAGCGGGAGGGCCGATGGTACAAGAGACCCAGTACTTC
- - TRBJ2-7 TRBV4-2 CASSQDGISYEQYF TGTGCCAGCAGCCAAGACGGGATCTCCTACGAGCAGTACTTC
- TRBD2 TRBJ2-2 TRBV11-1 CASSPRGGRGLVLTGELFF TGTGCCAGCAGCCCAAGGGGAGGAAGGGGACTAGTTCTCACCGGGGAGCTGTTTTTT
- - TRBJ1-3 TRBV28 CASSRGGGSGNTIYF TGTGCCAGCAGTCGGGGAGGGGGCTCTGGAAACACCATATATTTT
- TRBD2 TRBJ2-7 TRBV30 CAWVAGASYEQYF TGTGCCTGGGTAGCGGGAGCGTCCTACGAGCAGTACTTC
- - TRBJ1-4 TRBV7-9 CASTYGGGEEKLFF TGTGCCAGCACCTATGGGGGGGGTGAAGAAAAACTGTTTTTT
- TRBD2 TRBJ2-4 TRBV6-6 CASSPTREYPKNIQYF TGTGCCAGCAGTCCTACGCGGGAGTATCCCAAAAACATTCAGTACTTC